This T cell receptor (beta chain) emerged from a study of early T cells in non-severe SARS-CoV-2 infection. On the study more broadly: Unsorted whole blood bulk RNA was sequenced, with unpaired chains. Findings and caveats of the study: Private and CD4 specificities were missed by VDJdb matching, skewed to anti-spike CD8.

MiXCR was run by TCRdb on the 5' RACE reads, yielding one entry per CDR3 protein. The sample has tens of thousands of distinct CDR3 sequences; 5.3% are singletons. As to this clonotype: Its antigen is still unknown.

V lost 7 bases and J 0 bases, leaving 13 bases between the germline ends. Germline values: CDR1 LNHDA, CDR2 SQIVND (reference sequence). CDR3 length equals 15 residues. Input material: whole blood. V and J are TRBV19 and TRBJ1-5, with D uncertain. This TCR derives from an adult who was a healthcare worker with PCR-confirmed SARS-CoV-2 infection or an uninfected control (not recorded which). The CDR3 sequence is CASTGSTFSNQPQHF. In nucleotides, the CDR3 is TGTGCCAGTACCGGGAGTACTTTTAGCAATCAGCCCCAGCATTTT. Looking up the rest from reference TRBV19 and TRBJ1-5 gives the full variable domain: DGGITQSPKYLFRKEGQNVTLSCEQNLNHDAMYWYRQDPGQGLRLIYYSQIVNDFQKGDIAEGYSVSREKKESFPLTVTSAQKNPTAFYLCASTGSTFSNQPQHFGDGTRLSIL.